This T cell receptor beta chain was profiled in a study of a mutant IDH1 vaccine in newly diagnosed glioma. Study summary: Earlier treatment was radiotherapy, temozolomide, or both, with most getting both.

Trimming shortened V by 5 bases and J by 1 base, and 8 bases separated the two germline ends. Germline V gives CDR1 SGHVS, CDR2 FQNEAQ. CDR3 length equals 14 residues. Notes on this clone: Its antigen is unknown. This sample also contains other DNA sequences that code for the same CDR3.

Findings and limits, study-wide: Induction of immune responses by the vaccine occurred in more than 85% of patients.

Described time point: baseline, week 1 (first vaccination visit). Documented treatment: pre-vaccination baseline after standard-of-care therapy. The astrocytomas were IDH1-mutant, ATRX-negative, and WHO grade 3 or 4. Sequencing used immunoSEQ multiplex PCR; TCRdb keeps in-frame clones, though not all of them. The sample lists 99,000 or so clones; 70% to 90% were seen once. This specimen was PBMCs, taken from a glioma patient treated with radiotherapy, temozolomide or both. This TCR derives from a woman in her forties or fifties with glioma. This chain joins TRBV7-8 and TRBJ1-4, with D hard to call. The CDR3 bases are TGTGCCAGCAGCCCCCATAGAACTAATGAAAAACTGTTTTTT. It specifies CASSPHRTNEKLFF. The full variable domain, its missing parts supplied by reference TRBV7-8 and TRBJ1-4, is GAGVSQSPRYKVAKRGQDVALRCDPISGHVSLFWYQQALGQGPEFLTYFQNEAQLDKSGLPSDRFFAERPEGSVSTLKIQRTQQEDSAVYLCASSPHRTNEKLFFGSGTQLSVL.